These 30 T cell receptor beta chains were all obtained from the same sample, sequenced in a study of T cells in Graves' hyperthyroidism and ophthalmopathy. Regions amplified from RNA transcripts were the TCR beta CDR3 regions. Using the HTBI primer set, a first-round RT-PCR was run on the TCR CDR3. Via MiXCR, TCRdb re-called the multiplex PCR reads, giving one row per CDR3 protein. Of hundreds of thousands of distinct CDR3 sequences listed, 40% to 55% are singletons. The source material was peripheral blood or thyroid tissue (not recorded which). The receptors originated from a young woman with Graves' hyperthyroidism.

In regard to this clonotype: Germline and junction disagree at one end, which may indicate a read error. This rearrangement joins TRBV14 to TRBJ1-5; D is uncertain. CDR1 and CDR2 from the germline V gene are SGHDN and FVKESK. This CDR3 spans 8 amino acids. The CDR3 DNA sequence: TGTGCCAGCAGCCAAGGTGATTTT. Its protein is CASSQGDF. The variable domain in full, with the rest retrieved from reference TRBV14 and TRBJ1-5, is EAGVTQFPSHSVIEKGQTVTLRCDPISGHDNLYWYRRVMGKEIKFLLHFVKESKQDESGMPNNRFLAERTGGTYSTLKVQPAELEDSGVYFCASSQGDFGDGTRLSIL.

CDR3 DNA sequence: TGTGCCAGCAGTTTAGCGGGACAGATCCAAGAGACCCAGTACTTC. This translates into CASSLAGQIQETQYF. The chain employs TRBV2 and TRBJ2-5, with TRBD2 as a possible D gene (8 bases). V lost 5 bases, J lost 1 base, and 14 bases lay in between. Germline assignment: CDR1 SNHLY and CDR2 FYNNEI. This CDR3 region has 15 residues.

V and J are TRBV29-1 and TRBJ2-5; 10 bases are shared with TRBD1. CDR1 SQVTM and CDR2 ANQGSEA come from the germline V gene. CDR3 length: 15 amino acids. The V and J ends lost 6 bases and 1 base, in that order; junction bases with no gene match: 8. The DNA of the CDR3 is TGCAGCGTGGCTGACAGGGGGCGACCCCAAGAGACCCAGTACTTC. It specifies CSVADRGRPQETQYF.

The chain is built from TRBV9 and TRBJ2-7, with 9 bases fitting TRBD2. The CDR3 is 16 amino acids. CDR1 SGDLS and CDR2 YYNGEE come from the germline V gene. V lost 4 bases, J lost 7 bases, and 15 bases stayed unmatched. CDR3 sequence (DNA): TGTGCCAGCAGCTCCAAACTAGCGGGTGTACCGGGGGAGCAGTACTTC. Its protein product is CASSSKLAGVPGEQYF.

This clonotype was seen only a few times. The chain combines TRBV18 with TRBJ1-2; 8 nucleotides line up with TRBD1. The CDR3 consists of 14 residues. Germline V lookup: CDR1 KGHSH, CDR2 LQKENI. The V segment lost 1 base and the J segment 6 bases; nucleotides outside the gene matches: 4. The CDR3 DNA reads as TGTGCCAGCTCACCACGCAGGGGGCTGGATGGCTACACCTTC. It encodes CASSPRRGLDGYTF.

This clonotype turned up a few times. The chain recombines TRBV10-3 with TRBJ1-1; D not resolved. The CDR3 spans 13 residues. Per germline, CDR1 ENHRY and CDR2 SYGVKD. The germline V and J ends were trimmed by 3 bases and 1 base, with 6 bases remaining between them. The CDR3 nucleotides read TGTGCCATCAGTGAATCTGAGAACACTGAAGCTTTCTTT. Translation: CAISESENTEAFF.

The gene calls are TRBV7-6 and TRBJ2-5; no reliable D call. The CDR3 totals 14 residues. Germline V gene lookup returns CDR1 SGHVS and CDR2 FNYEAQ. V lost 6 bases and J 0 bases, leaving 11 bases between the germline ends. CDR3 nucleotide sequence: TGTGCCAGCAGTTTCTCCGACCACCAAGAGACCCAGTACTTC. It is translated as CASSFSDHQETQYF. The entire variable domain, with the rest obtained from reference TRBV7-6 and TRBJ2-5, is as follows: GAGVSQSPRYKVTKRGQDVALRCDPISGHVSLYWYRQALGQGPEFLTYFNYEAQQDKSGLPNDRFSAERPEGSISTLTIQRTEQRDSAMYRCASSFSDHQETQYFGPGTRLLVL.

The V and J genes are TRBV15 and TRBJ1-2; D unresolved. The CDR3 covers 16 residues. Trimming took off 3 bases at V and 8 bases at J, with 22 bases between the two ends. The germline CDR1 and CDR2 sequences are LNHNV and YYDKDF (reference sequence). CDR3 amino acids: CATSSSYISGKVGYTF. CDR3 sequence (DNA): TGTGCCACCAGCAGTAGCTACATCTCGGGGAAGGTCGGCTACACCTTC.

The sample holds many counts of this clonotype. V and J are TRBV2 and TRBJ1-4; TRBD1 aligns across 9 bases. The CDR3 has 14 residues. In germline, CDR1 is SNHLY, CDR2 FYNNEI. With 6 bases clipped from V and 8 bases from J, the junction kept 7 bases outside the gene matches. CDR3 region: CASRRTGAEEKLFF. CDR3 DNA: TGTGCCAGCAGGCGGACAGGGGCGGAAGAAAAACTGTTTTTT.

V is TRBV7-9 and J is TRBJ2-5, with a possible D match to TRBD1 (6 bases). This CDR3 region has 15 residues. Germline V gene lookup returns CDR1 SEHNR and CDR2 FQNEAQ (reference sequence). V dropped 2 bases and J dropped 0 bases, with 10 bases sitting between them. The CDR3 sequence: CASSLFGTNQETQYF. The CDR3 DNA reads TGTGCCAGCAGCTTATTCGGGACAAACCAAGAGACCCAGTACTTC.

This clonotype showed up many times. The V call is TRBV2, the J call TRBJ2-7; D is perhaps TRBD2 (5 bases). The CDR3 runs to 11 residues. In germline, CDR1 is SNHLY, CDR2 FYNNEI. V lost 6 bases and J 2 bases, leaving 5 bases between the germline ends. CDR3 sequence reads: CASREAYEQYF. In nucleotides, the CDR3 is TGTGCCAGCAGGGAGGCCTACGAGCAGTACTTC.

This clonotype occurred a few times. The chain combines TRBV7-2 with TRBJ1-5, with D possibly being TRBD1 (5 bases). Germline V lookup: CDR1 SGHTA, CDR2 FQGNSA. The length of the CDR3 is 16 residues. V was shortened by 5 bases and J by 2 bases, with 16 bases between the two germline ends. CDR3 sequence: CASSRGGEQGNQPQHF. Here the CDR3 DNA reads TGTGCCAGCAGCCGGGGGGGGGAACAGGGCAATCAGCCCCAGCATTTT.

There are many counts of this clonotype. V usage is TRBV24-1 and J usage is TRBJ1-1; TRBD1 aligns across 7 bases. Germline trimming cut 7 bases from V and 7 bases from J; bases unmatched to any gene: 8. Germline V gene data show CDR1 as KGHDR and CDR2 as SFDVKD. This CDR3 comprises 13 residues. CDR3 sequence reads: CATSETGTDEAFF. Here the CDR3 DNA reads TGTGCCACCAGCGAAACCGGGACAGATGAAGCTTTCTTT.

J is TRBJ2-5 and V is TRBV7-2, with 15 bases aligning to TRBD2. TRBJ2-7 matches the DNA end more closely, so the J call is doubtful. CDR1 is SGHTA, CDR2 FQGNSA, per germline. The CDR3 is 19 residues long. The CDR3 spells CASSLRPGTSGRSTYEQYF. The DNA of the CDR3 is TGTGCCAGCAGTTTACGACCCGGGACTAGCGGGAGGTCTACCTACGAGCAGTACTTC.

This clonotype appeared many times. The chain carries TRBV7-6 and TRBJ2-5, with 8 bases matching TRBD1. The J segment lost 0 bases and the V segment lost 6 bases, leaving 9 bases of the junction unmatched. CDR3 size: 16 residues. Germline V gene sequence: CDR1 SGHVS, CDR2 FNYEAQ. For the CDR3, the DNA is TGTGCCAGCAGTCCCCTGGGGACAGGAGACCAAGAGACCCAGTACTTC. Residues: CASSPLGTGDQETQYF.

Only one count was recorded for this clonotype. This chain joins TRBV7-6 and TRBJ1-3, with 9 bases identical to TRBD1. V lost 5 bases to trimming and J lost 7 bases; unmatched junction nucleotides: 9. CDR3 size: 15 residues. Germline CDR1 SGHVS, CDR2 FNYEAQ. The CDR3 reads CASSRGDRAINTIYF. The DNA of the CDR3 is TGTGCCAGCAGCAGGGGGGACAGGGCTATCAACACCATATATTTT.

This clonotype occurred a few times. This sequence joins TRBV7-9 and TRBJ2-7, with 7 positions matching TRBD2. CDR1 and CDR2 (germline): SEHNR, FQNEAQ (reference sequence). This CDR3 has 14 residues. V trimming: 1 base; J trimming: 5 bases; junction bases outside the gene matches: 5. In DNA, the CDR3 is TGTGCCAGCAGCTTAGAAGGCGGGAGCCACGAGCAGTACTTC. This encodes CASSLEGGSHEQYF.

This clonotype showed up just a few times. The CDR3 DNA sequence: TGTGCCAGCAGTGAAGTTGGGGGACAGCCTGGAAACACCATATATTTT. This gives the protein CASSEVGGQPGNTIYF. The chain carries TRBV2 and TRBJ1-3, with 7 bases aligning to TRBD1. V was clipped by 1 base and J by 2 bases; unmatched bases: 5. Germline V gene data show CDR1 as SNHLY and CDR2 as FYNNEI. The CDR3 is made up of 16 amino acids.

The rearrangement uses TRBV20-1 and TRBJ1-2, with D tentatively TRBD1 (6 bases). Germline values: CDR1 DFQATT, CDR2 SNEGSKA (reference sequence). This CDR3 is 13 amino acids long. Trimming pared 3 bases from V and 3 bases from J, leaving 11 bases between. CDR3 in DNA: TGCAGTGCTAGTTACAGGGAGGACTATGGCTACACCTTC. It yields the protein CSASYREDYGYTF.

About this clonotype itself: A much larger clone lies a single base off, so this may be a read error. The chain joins TRBV10-3 to TRBJ1-6; no reliable D call. The CDR3 has 13 residues. Germline CDR1 reads ENHRY; CDR2 reads SYGVKD. With 3 bases removed from V and 0 bases from J, the gap between germline ends came to 0 bases. The CDR3 loop is CAISDSYNSPLHF. Written as DNA, the CDR3 is TGTGCCATCAGTGACTCCTATAATTCACCCCTCCACTTT.

The genes are TRBV6-1 and TRBJ2-2; no firm D call. This CDR3 region has 13 residues. Trimming stripped 6 bases from V and 2 bases from J, with 7 bases between. CDR1 and CDR2 (germline): MNHNS, SASEGT. CDR3: CASSPLNTGELFF. For the CDR3, the DNA is TGTGCCAGCAGCCCCCTAAACACCGGGGAGCTGTTTTTT.

Notes on this clonotype: A much larger clone sits a single nucleotide away, making a read error possible. The rearrangement links TRBV29-1 to TRBJ1-2; D is ambiguous. Germline values: CDR1 SQVTM, CDR2 ANQGSEA. V was pared by 7 bases and J by 3 bases, with 18 bases between. The length of the CDR3 is 14 residues. CDR3 DNA sequence: TGCAGCGCGGTCCGGGTCACTGTTGACTATGGCTACACCTTC. It codes for CSAVRVTVDYGYTF.

The rearrangement uses TRBV7-6 and TRBJ2-7; 7 bases line up with TRBD1. Germline V CDR1 and CDR2: SGHVS, FNYEAQ. Unmatched junction bases numbered 6, after V lost 6 bases and J lost 1 base. CDR3 size: 14 residues. As DNA, the CDR3 is TGTGCCAGCAGTTTCGAGGGGGCGTCCTACGAGCAGTACTTC. It yields the protein CASSFEGASYEQYF.

In its sample, this clonotype was seen many times. The V call is TRBV9, the J call TRBJ1-6, with D unclear. Between the trimmed V and J ends, which lost 0 bases and 7 bases, there was a span of 2 bases. Germline V gives CDR1 SGDLS, CDR2 YYNGEE. This CDR3 has 12 amino acids. The CDR3 nucleotides are TGTGCCAGCAGCGTAGGGAATTCACCCCTCCACTTT. Residues: CASSVGNSPLHF.

The rearrangement links TRBV20-1 to TRBJ1-2; D not resolved. Trimming pared 1 base from V and 2 bases from J, leaving 8 bases between. Germline CDR1 reads DFQATT; CDR2 reads SNEGSKA (reference sequence). The length of the CDR3 is 13 residues. For the CDR3, the DNA is TGCAGTGCTAGAGTAGAGGGAAACTATGGCTACACCTTC. Protein product: CSARVEGNYGYTF.

This clonotype was detected only a few times. V gene TRBV5-1 combines with J gene TRBJ2-5, with TRBD2 matching over 7 bases. V lost 4 bases to trimming and J lost 5 bases; unmatched junction nucleotides: 14. The CDR3 totals 16 residues. Germline V lookup: CDR1 SGHRS, CDR2 YFSETQ. The CDR3: CASSPTLTSSLETQYF. The DNA for the CDR3 is TGCGCCAGCAGCCCAACGCTGACTAGCTCGCTGGAGACCCAGTACTTC.

This clonotype was detected only a few times. The V gene is TRBV2, the J gene TRBJ1-3; no reliable D call. CDR3 size: 16 residues. Germline assignment: CDR1 SNHLY and CDR2 FYNNEI. Trimming left V 4 bases short and J 0 bases short, with 13 bases between. CDR3: CASSGDSGSSGNTIYF. CDR3 bases: TGTGCCAGCAGTGGGGATTCAGGAAGCTCTGGAAACACCATATATTTT.

This sequence joins TRBV7-9 and TRBJ2-7; perhaps TRBD1 as D (5 bases). The CDR3 sequence is 12 residues long. V was clipped by 11 bases and J by 1 base, with 12 bases between them. CDR1 and CDR2 (germline): SEHNR, FQNEAQ (reference sequence). CDR3 nucleotide sequence: TGTGCCTGGAGCCCAGGGTCCTACGAGCAGTACTTC. It encodes CAWSPGSYEQYF.

This clonotype was detected a few times. The chain employs TRBV7-3 and TRBJ1-1; 8 positions agree with TRBD1. V gave up 9 bases and J gave up 3 bases; unmatched junction bases: 9. The CDR3 runs 14 residues. The germline gives CDR1 SGHTA, CDR2 FQGTGA. The CDR3 DNA sequence: TGTGCCAGTAACGACAGGGGCTTATACACTGAAGCTTTCTTT. It specifies CASNDRGLYTEAFF.

The rearrangement uses TRBV15 and TRBJ2-7; 8 nucleotides align to TRBD1. CDR3 size: 15 residues. After removal of 1 base from V and 4 bases from J, the junction contained 6 bases not matched to a gene. CDR1 and CDR2 from the germline V gene are LNHNV and YYDKDF (reference sequence). In nucleotides, the CDR3 is TGTGCCACCAGCAGAGGTGACAGGGGCGAATACGAGCAGTACTTC. It yields the protein CATSRGDRGEYEQYF.